What follows describes a single T cell receptor beta chain. The sample is drawn from a study of blood T cell repertoires in COVID-19. On the study more broadly: Specimens from acute and convalescent COVID-19 originated in the United States, Italy and Spain.

The V gene's germline CDR1 is SGHNT and CDR2 YYREEE (reference sequence). The CDR3 loop spans 15 amino acids. With 1 base removed from V and 4 bases from J, the gap between germline ends came to 14 bases. As processed by the authors: Reference gene primer amplification in the assay estimated nucleated cell counts. The protocol was immunoSEQ multiplex PCR, while the TCRdb copy is restricted to in-frame clones and leaves out a portion. D and trimming come from the DNA, and the V and J calls and clone size come from that table. Of roughly 180,000 clones detected, roughly 80% appear once; the ten largest clones hold 9.5% to 11%. The Seattle patients, enrolled during active infection, were followed longitudinally.

The source is a woman in her forties with COVID-19, enrolled during active disease. Sequenced input: peripheral blood. The chain joins TRBV5-4 to TRBJ2-5, with D maybe TRBD2 (5 bases). The CDR3 sequence is CASSLRGRVGETQYF. CDR3 nucleotide sequence: TGTGCCAGCAGCTTGCGAGGGCGGGTGGGAGAGACCCAGTACTTC.